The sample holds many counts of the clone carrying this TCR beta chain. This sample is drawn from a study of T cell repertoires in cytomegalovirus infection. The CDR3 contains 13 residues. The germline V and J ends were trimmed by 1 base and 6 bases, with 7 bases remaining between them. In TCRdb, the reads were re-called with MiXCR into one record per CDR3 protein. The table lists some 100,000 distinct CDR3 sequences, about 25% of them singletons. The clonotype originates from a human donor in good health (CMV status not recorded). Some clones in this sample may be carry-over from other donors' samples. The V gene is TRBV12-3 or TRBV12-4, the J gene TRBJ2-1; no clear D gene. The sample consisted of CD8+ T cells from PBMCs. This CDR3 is CASSLESGNEQFF. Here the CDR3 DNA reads TGTGCCAGCAGTTTAGAGTCGGGCAATGAGCAGTTCTTC.